The 2 T cell receptor beta chains below come from one sample, sequenced in a study of CXCR3-negative and CXCR3-positive naive CD8 T cells. TRB cDNA was prepared as libraries by UMI-labeled 5' RACE. For each CDR3 protein, TCRdb gives one entry from its re-call of the 5' RACE reads, without DNA. The sample holds several thousand distinct CDR3 sequences. Sequences were obtained from naive CXCR3- CD8+ T cells from blood. Subset of the sample: CD45RO-CCR7+CD27+CD95- naive CD8+ T cells lacking CXCR3 (TNR3-). Receptors were obtained from a human donor in good health. Some clones in this sample may be carry-over from other donors' samples.

This sequence joins TRBV29-1 and TRBJ2-3; TCRdb's assignment of TRBD2 cannot be checked, as there is no DNA. CDR1 and CDR2 (germline): SQVTM, ANQGSEA. The CDR3 has 18 residues. The CDR3 region is CSVEGARVGRDSGDTQYF.

The chain combines TRBV28 with TRBJ2-5; TCRdb gives TRBD1 as the D gene, but with no DNA this cannot be confirmed. Germline lookup yields CDR1 MDHEN and CDR2 SYDVKM. The CDR3 is made up of 15 amino acids. CDR3: CASSFLRRGQETQYF.